This T cell receptor (beta chain) was sequenced for a study of T cell responses to AZD1222 COVID-19 vaccine. The assay was immunoSEQ multiplex PCR, and TCRdb's table has in-frame clones only and misses some. The table includes 100,000 to 150,000 clones, approximately 90% detected once. The CDR3 extends over 16 amino acids. Per the germline V gene, CDR1 is MDHEN and CDR2 is SYDVKM. V lost 5 bases and J lost 2, with 19 bases in between. Study findings and constraints: When two AZD1222 doses had been given, Spike-specific TCR breadth and depth rose.

Note on this clone: Its target is unknown.

The source material was peripheral blood, sampled 28 days after the second AZD1222 dose. The chain links TRBV28 to TRBJ2-7; D is undetermined. The clonotype was recovered from an adult who received the AZD1222 COVID-19 vaccine. The CDR3 DNA is TGTGCCAGCAGTCTAACTTTGGCGGATCCTACCTACGAGCAGTACTTC. This gives the protein CASSLTLADPTYEQYF.